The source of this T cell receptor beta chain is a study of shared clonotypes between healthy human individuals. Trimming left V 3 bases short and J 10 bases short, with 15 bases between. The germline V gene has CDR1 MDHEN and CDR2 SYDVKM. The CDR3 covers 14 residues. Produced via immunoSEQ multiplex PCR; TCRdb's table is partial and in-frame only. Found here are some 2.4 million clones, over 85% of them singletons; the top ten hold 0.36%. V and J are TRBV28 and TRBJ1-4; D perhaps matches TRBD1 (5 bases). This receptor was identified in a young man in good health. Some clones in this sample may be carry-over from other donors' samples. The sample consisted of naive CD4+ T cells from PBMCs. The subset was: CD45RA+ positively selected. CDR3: CASSLGRGWGKLFF. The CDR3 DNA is TGTGCCAGCAGTTTGGGGAGGGGCTGGGGAAAACTGTTTTTT.